This entry describes one TCR beta chain. Its specificity is unknown. Uncontrolled infection, other autoimmune disease, pregnancy or lactation excluded patients. Diagnoses rested on clinical symptoms, serum thyroxine and TRAb, thyroid ultrasound and orbital computed tomography. These data originate in a study of T cells in Graves' hyperthyroidism and ophthalmopathy. Study results and caveats: Ophthalmopathy cases were set apart from stable hyperthyroidism by a 13 V-J model. Within blood appeared most thyroid clonotypes that had expanded above 0.001.

V dropped 7 bases and J dropped 10; count of bases not matched to a gene: 16. Looked up from germline, CDR1 is SQVTM and CDR2 is ANQGSEA. The CDR3 totals 16 residues. From RNA transcripts, TCR beta CDR3 regions were amplified. RT-PCR in the first round (using the HTBI primer set) targeted the TCR CDR3. TCRdb ran MiXCR on the multiplex PCR reads and lists one entry per CDR3 protein. Of 480,000 or so distinct CDR3 sequences listed, 13% to 15% are singletons. V usage is TRBV29-1 and J usage is TRBJ2-1; 13 bases are a match to TRBD2. Input material: blood. This clonotype originated in a woman aged 18-29 years with Graves' hyperthyroidism. CDR3 nucleotides: TGCAGCGCCGAAGAGAAAGGACTAGCGGGAGCACGGGAGCAGTTCTTC. This codes for CSAEEKGLAGAREQFF.